Following are 10 T cell receptor beta chains from one sample sequenced in a study of blood T cell repertoires in COVID-19. TCRdb keeps only in-frame clones here, not all; method: immunoSEQ multiplex PCR. The table records about 250,000 clones, 88% of them present only once. The sample comprised peripheral blood. All receptors come from a woman aged 30 to 39 with COVID-19, enrolled during active disease.

This clone was recorded a few times. The rearrangement joins TRBV7-8 to TRBJ2-5; the match to TRBD1 covers 8 bases. J was trimmed by 7 bases and V by 7 bases; bases with no gene match: 11. CDR3 length: 14 amino acids. Germline assignment: CDR1 SGHVS and CDR2 FQNEAQ. The CDR3 coding sequence is TGTGCCAGCACGATACTCCAGGGGGCTGGGACCCAGTACTTC. It translates to CASTILQGAGTQYF. The variable domain in full, completed from reference TRBV7-8 and TRBJ2-5, reads GAGVSQSPRYKVAKRGQDVALRCDPISGHVSLFWYQQALGQGPEFLTYFQNEAQLDKSGLPSDRFFAERPEGSVSTLKIQRTQQEDSAVYLCASTILQGAGTQYFGPGTRLLVL.

This clone occurred once. The DNA of the CDR3 is TGTGCCAGCAGCTACCGACAGGGACCAGATACGCAGTATTTT. It is translated as CASSYRQGPDTQYF. The chain is built from TRBV14 and TRBJ2-3, with TRBD1 identical over 7 bases. The V gene's germline CDR1 is SGHDN and CDR2 FVKESK. This CDR3 comprises 14 residues. The ends lost 5 bases at V and 4 bases at J; junction bases unmatched: 6.

The V and J genes are TRBV28 and TRBJ1-2, with 7 bases that match TRBD1. Germline loops: CDR1 MDHEN, CDR2 SYDVKM. The trim removed 5 bases at V and 7 bases at J, leaving 7 bases unmatched. The CDR3 extends over 13 amino acids. The CDR3: CASSPGHRGGYTF. CDR3 nucleotide sequence: TGTGCCAGCAGTCCCGGCCACAGGGGTGGCTACACCTTC.

This chain connects TRBV2 to TRBJ2-3; the D gene is possibly TRBD1 (5 bases). Trimming removed 3 bases from V and 0 bases from J, with 10 bases in between. This CDR3 is 15 amino acids long. CDR1 and CDR2 from the germline V gene are SNHLY and FYNNEI. The CDR3 loop is CASSEQGSSTDTQYF. In nucleotides, the CDR3 is TGTGCCAGCAGTGAGCAGGGTAGTAGCACAGATACGCAGTATTTT. Full variable domain (missing parts from reference TRBV2 and TRBJ2-3): EPEVTQTPSHQVTQMGQEVILRCVPISNHLYFYWYRQILGQKVEFLVSFYNNEISEKSEIFDDQFSVERPDGSNFTLKIRSTKLEDSAMYFCASSEQGSSTDTQYFGPGTRLTVL.

In DNA form, the CDR3 reads TGTGCCAGCAGCTCCCAGGGGGCGCGCGGTGAAAAACTGTTTTTT. It specifies CASSSQGARGEKLFF. J is TRBJ1-4 and V is TRBV7-2, with TRBD1 matching 8 bases. Germline V gene sequence: CDR1 SGHTA, CDR2 FQGNSA. V was pared by 4 bases and J by 7 bases, with 8 bases of the junction left unmatched. The CDR3 runs to 15 residues. The full variable domain, with the rest looked up from reference TRBV7-2 and TRBJ1-4, is GAGVSQSPSNKVTEKGKDVELRCDPISGHTALYWYRQSLGQGLEFLIYFQGNSAPDKSGLPSDRFSAERTGGSVSTLTIQRTQQEDSAVYLCASSSQGARGEKLFFGSGTQLSVL.

This chain uses TRBV7-9 with TRBJ2-5; D is ambiguous. CDR1 is SEHNR, CDR2 FQNEAQ, per germline (reference sequence). The V end was cut by 3 bases, the J end by 0 bases, with 11 bases between. The CDR3 has 15 residues. The CDR3 sequence: CASSLSTPYQETQYF. The CDR3 nucleotides read TGTGCCAGCAGCTTGAGCACTCCGTACCAAGAGACCCAGTACTTC.

This clone was counted only a few times. The chain combines TRBV11-2 with TRBJ2-7, with 8 bases aligning to TRBD2. The length of the CDR3 is 14 residues. J lost 2 bases, V lost 3 bases, and 3 bases had no gene match. CDR1 is SGHAT, CDR2 FQNNGV, per germline. The CDR3 loop is CASSLGGGTYEQYF. CDR3 in DNA: TGTGCCAGCAGCTTGGGCGGGGGGACCTACGAGCAGTACTTC. The entire variable domain, with the rest obtained from reference TRBV11-2 and TRBJ2-7, is as follows: EAGVAQSPRYKIIEKRQSVAFWCNPISGHATLYWYQQILGQGPKLLIQFQNNGVVDDSQLPKDRFSAERLKGVDSTLKIQPAKLEDSAVYLCASSLGGGTYEQYFGPGTRLTVT.

This chain connects TRBV5-5 to TRBJ2-1, with TRBD2 matching 7 bases. Unmatched junction bases numbered 20, after V lost 4 bases and J lost 7 bases. The germline V gene has CDR1 SGHKS and CDR2 YYEKEE (reference sequence). This CDR3 is built from 18 residues. The CDR3 reads CASSRDSLSGIAGNEQFF. The CDR3 DNA reads as TGTGCCAGCAGCCGGGACTCCCTGAGCGGGATAGCAGGGAATGAGCAGTTCTTC.

This clone was detected only once. V gene TRBV7-2 combines with J gene TRBJ1-5; D not certain. Germline V lookup: CDR1 SGHTA, CDR2 FQGNSA. The CDR3 is made up of 19 amino acids. Between the trimmed V and J ends, which lost 2 bases and 1 base, there was a span of 21 bases. The CDR3 here is CASSLRVYPGGMSNQPQHF. CDR3 DNA: TGTGCCAGCAGCTTACGGGTTTACCCGGGTGGAATGAGCAATCAGCCCCAGCATTTT.

The CDR3 coding sequence is TGTGCCAGCAGTTTTACGTGGCTAGCGGGGGGGAGGAATGAGCAGTTCTTC. Protein: CASSFTWLAGGRNEQFF. The chain recombines TRBV2 with TRBJ2-1; 12 bases align to TRBD2. The junction had 12 bases not matched to a gene; V was cut back by 5 bases and J by 7 bases. The CDR3 is 17 amino acids. The germline gives CDR1 SNHLY, CDR2 FYNNEI.